The present TCR beta chain was sequenced within a study of blood T cell repertoires in COVID-19. About the study: There were acute and convalescent COVID-19 samples, and they came from the United States, Italy and Spain. PBMCs, B-cell-depleted T cells, or T cells provided the cDNA or gDNA that made up the material.

This clone was counted a few times. Germline CDR1 reads PRHDT; CDR2 reads FYEKMQ (reference sequence). CDR3 length: 15 residues. The junction had 9 bases not matched to a gene; V was cut back by 5 bases and J by 10 bases. Authors' data handling: Estimated nucleated cell counts came from reference gene primer amplification. Profiled with immunoSEQ multiplex PCR; TCRdb holds only in-frame clones, not every one. The V and J calls and clone size were taken over from that table, and D and trimming were inferred from the DNA. The table has 30,000 or so clones, approximately 90% seen once; the top ten hold 5% to 6.5%.

The chain uses TRBV13 and TRBJ1-6; 9 nucleotides agree with TRBD1. The specimen was peripheral blood. The clonotype originates from a human donor in a cohort sampled during active COVID-19. The chain's CDR3 is CASSQGQGGNSPLHF. DNA of the CDR3: TGTGCCAGCAGCCAGGGACAGGGAGGTAACTCACCCCTCCACTTT.